The 30 T cell receptor beta chains below were found in one sample sequenced in a study of blood T cell repertoires in COVID-19. Data came from immunoSEQ multiplex PCR; TCRdb stores just in-frame clones and leaves some out. The sample holds about 380,000 clones, approximately 88% seen once. The source material was peripheral blood. These receptors came from a man in his forties with acute or convalescent COVID-19.

This clone was detected a few times. Sequence at one end of the junction differs from germline and may be a read error. The chain links TRBV7-3 to TRBJ1-5; TRBD1 agrees at 10 bases. This CDR3 region has 15 residues. Germline CDR1 and CDR2: SGHTA and FQGTGA. In DNA form, the CDR3 reads TGCCCGAGAGAGGTGGGCGGACAGGGGGATCAGCCCCAGCATTTT. Its translation is CPREVGGQGDQPQHF.

The gene calls are TRBV6-6 and TRBJ1-2; 8 bases match TRBD1. J gave up 7 bases and V 2 bases, and 6 bases lay outside the gene matches. CDR3 length: 14 amino acids. Germline assignment: CDR1 MNHNY and CDR2 SVGAGI (reference sequence). This CDR3 reads CASSYAGGASGYTF. The CDR3 nucleotides read TGTGCCAGCAGTTACGCAGGGGGCGCCTCTGGCTACACCTTC.

The chain joins TRBV6-6 to TRBJ1-1, with a tentative D call TRBD1 (6 bases). Germline values: CDR1 MNHNY, CDR2 SVGAGI (reference sequence). Trimming shortened V by 0 bases and J by 7 bases, and 12 bases separated the two germline ends. There are 14 residues in the CDR3. CDR3 protein: CASSYSPRGDEAFF. The CDR3 DNA is TGTGCCAGCAGTTACTCCCCCAGGGGTGATGAAGCTTTCTTT.

The V and J genes are TRBV10-3 and TRBJ1-5, with no clear D. The CDR3 sequence is 12 residues long. Looked up from germline, CDR1 is ENHRY and CDR2 is SYGVKD. The V end lost 7 bases, the J end lost 5 bases, and 9 bases lay between the germline ends. The DNA of the CDR3 is TGTGCCATCACTGACGGTTATCAGCCCCAGCATTTT. Amino acids: CAITDGYQPQHF.

This clone was observed once. This sequence joins TRBV9 and TRBJ2-7; 9 positions agree with TRBD2. Germline assignment: CDR1 SGDLS and CDR2 YYNGEE. The CDR3 runs to 15 residues. V shed 3 bases and J 2 bases; nucleotides not matched to a gene: 6. CDR3 sequence (DNA): TGTGCCAGCAGCGCCCGCGGGGGGGAGACCTACGAGCAGTACTTC. This sequence encodes CASSARGGETYEQYF.

This clone was recorded once. The chain employs TRBV6-2 or TRBV6-3 and TRBJ1-6; TRBD1 is a possible D gene (6 bases). This CDR3 region has 16 residues. Germline loops: CDR1 MNHEY, CDR2 SVGEGT. V was clipped by 4 bases and J by 9 bases, with 19 bases between them. The CDR3 nucleotides read TGTGCCAGCAGTTCGAACGTACAGGGAAGCAGTTCACCCCTCCACTTT. Encoded protein: CASSSNVQGSSSPLHF.

Comments on this clone: One end of the junction is discordant with germline, which a read error may explain. The V call is TRBV5-1, the J call TRBJ2-2; D is undetermined. The germline V gene has CDR1 SGHRS and CDR2 YFSETQ. The CDR3 extends over 14 amino acids. CDR3 residues: CVSSFRSRTGELFF. CDR3 DNA sequence: TGCGTCAGCAGCTTTAGGTCGCGGACCGGGGAGCTGTTTTTT.

The chain links TRBV7-2 to TRBJ2-1; D might be TRBD2 (6 bases). The length of the CDR3 is 14 residues. The germline V gene has CDR1 SGHTA and CDR2 FQGNSA. Trimming removed 2 bases at V and 3 bases at J, with 8 bases between. CDR3 sequence reads: CASSLMTSYNEQFF. The CDR3 nucleotides read TGTGCCAGCAGCTTAATGACTAGCTACAATGAGCAGTTCTTC.

This rearrangement joins TRBV7-8 to TRBJ2-7; 7 bases are shared with TRBD1. With V trimmed by 7 bases and J by 4 bases, 10 bases remained unmatched. The germline V gene encodes CDR1 SGHVS and CDR2 FQNEAQ. CDR3 length: 14 amino acids. The CDR3 region is CASNQGVPPYEQYF. For the CDR3, the DNA is TGTGCCAGCAACCAGGGGGTACCGCCGTACGAGCAGTACTTC.

CDR3 loop: CAWSLDRGGYTF. CDR3 DNA sequence: TGTGCCTGGAGCCTCGACAGGGGTGGCTACACCTTC. The rearrangement joins TRBV30 to TRBJ1-2, with TRBD1 matching 8 bases. J was trimmed by 7 bases and V by 3 bases; bases with no gene match: 4. CDR1 GTSNPN and CDR2 SVGIG come from the germline V gene (reference sequence). The CDR3 loop spans 12 amino acids.

This clone was observed a handful of times. This chain links TRBV11-2 with TRBJ2-7, with 15 bases that match TRBD2. This CDR3 is 14 amino acids long. J gave up 6 bases and V 5 bases, and 2 bases lay outside the gene matches. Germline assignment: CDR1 SGHAT and CDR2 FQNNGV. The CDR3 nucleotides read TGTGCCAGCAGCGGACTAGCGGGAGGGGGCGAGCAGTACTTC. It specifies CASSGLAGGGEQYF.

This chain uses TRBV15 with TRBJ1-5; TRBD1 agrees at 8 bases. Germline CDR1 reads LNHNV; CDR2 reads YYDKDF (reference sequence). The CDR3 is made up of 15 amino acids. Trimming removed 0 bases from V and 6 bases from J; junction bases left unmatched: 4. CDR3 DNA: TGTGCCACCAGCAGAGACAGGGGGCTGAGTCAGCCCCAGCATTTT. Translating gives CATSRDRGLSQPQHF. The whole variable domain, remainder taken from reference TRBV15 and TRBJ1-5, is DAMVIQNPRYQVTQFGKPVTLSCSQTLNHNVMYWYQQKSSQAPKLLFHYYDKDFNNEADTPDNFQSRRPNTSFCFLDIRSPGLGDTAMYLCATSRDRGLSQPQHFGDGTRLSIL.

The rearrangement uses TRBV11-3 and TRBJ2-3; 8 nucleotides match TRBD1. The CDR3 is 18 residues long. Germline V CDR1 and CDR2: SGHNT, YENEEA. With V trimmed by 5 bases and J by 6 bases, 19 bases remained unmatched. The CDR3 region is CASSPRSLQTGGGDTQYF. The DNA of the CDR3 is TGTGCCAGCAGCCCCAGGAGCCTCCAAACAGGGGGTGGGGATACGCAGTATTTT.

The chain couples TRBV27 to TRBJ2-3, with TRBD2 matching over 9 bases. Germline V gene data show CDR1 as MNHEY and CDR2 as SMNVEV (reference sequence). J gave up 8 bases and V 11 bases, and 14 bases lay outside the gene matches. This CDR3 has 14 residues. DNA for the CDR3: TGTGCCTCTGGGGTAGCGGGAGCGCCCGGTACGCAGTATTTT. Translated, it gives CASGVAGAPGTQYF.

This clone was counted a single time. V is TRBV27 and J is TRBJ1-1; no reliable D call. V was pared by 4 bases and J by 0 bases, with 15 bases between. The CDR3 contains 16 residues. CDR1 MNHEY and CDR2 SMNVEV come from the germline V gene (reference sequence). The CDR3 protein is CASSYGVVAMNTEAFF. The CDR3 nucleotides are TGTGCCAGCAGTTACGGGGTCGTGGCAATGAACACTGAAGCTTTCTTT.

This chain connects TRBV10-3 to TRBJ2-7, with no clear D. CDR3 size: 15 residues. V was cut by 0 bases and J by 3 bases, with 12 bases left in between. Looked up from germline, CDR1 is ENHRY and CDR2 is SYGVKD. This CDR3 reads CAISESRLGIYEQYF. The CDR3, as DNA: TGTGCCATCAGTGAGTCGAGGTTAGGAATCTACGAGCAGTACTTC.

This clone was seen a single time. V gene TRBV18 combines with J gene TRBJ2-1; 8 nucleotides line up with TRBD2. CDR3 length equals 17 residues. Germline V gene sequence: CDR1 KGHSH, CDR2 LQKENI. Germline trimming cut 1 base from V and 3 bases from J; bases unmatched to any gene: 8. This CDR3 reads CASSPLILAGSYNEQFF. CDR3 nucleotide sequence: TGTGCCAGCTCACCACTGATTTTAGCGGGAAGCTACAATGAGCAGTTCTTC.

The chain joins TRBV5-1 to TRBJ2-7, with D perhaps TRBD1 (5 bases). The length of the CDR3 is 13 residues. V shed 4 bases and J shed 2 bases, with 10 bases lying between them. Per germline, CDR1 SGHRS and CDR2 YFSETQ. CDR3 residues: CASSDSSAYEQYF. The CDR3 DNA reads TGCGCCAGCAGCGACAGCTCCGCCTACGAGCAGTACTTC.

The chain joins TRBV7-6 to TRBJ2-3; D uncertain. The CDR3 extends over 16 amino acids. The germline V and J ends were trimmed by 5 bases and 5 bases, with 20 bases remaining between them. CDR1 and CDR2 from the germline V gene are SGHVS and FNYEAQ. For the CDR3, the DNA is TGTGCCAGCAGCATAGGCGTTCGACTTCCGGAAGATACGCAGTATTTT. Its translation is CASSIGVRLPEDTQYF.

The chain uses TRBV6-5 and TRBJ2-1; tentatively, D is TRBD2 (6 bases). Trimming left V 2 bases short and J 7 bases short, with 15 bases between. Germline loops: CDR1 MNHEY, CDR2 SVGAGI. The length of the CDR3 is 15 residues. The CDR3 DNA sequence: TGTGCCAGCAGTTACGGGGGGAGCTTGGGAAATGAGCAGTTCTTC. Residues: CASSYGGSLGNEQFF.

The chain carries TRBV28 and TRBJ1-3, with TRBD1 as a possible D gene (5 bases). Germline V gives CDR1 MDHEN, CDR2 SYDVKM. The CDR3 is made up of 13 amino acids. The V gene lost 4 bases and the J gene lost 3 bases, with 7 bases spanning the gap. The CDR3 DNA is TGTGCCAGCAGTTCGACAGTTGGAAACACCATATATTTT. Translated: CASSSTVGNTIYF.

CDR3: CASSYTSGGSSYNEQFF. The DNA of the CDR3 is TGTGCCAGCAGCTATACTAGCGGCGGTAGCTCCTACAATGAGCAGTTCTTC. The rearrangement links TRBV7-3 to TRBJ2-1; TRBD2 matches 8 bases. CDR1 is SGHTA, CDR2 FQGTGA, per germline. The CDR3 has 17 amino acids. J lost 0 bases, V lost 4 bases, and 8 bases had no gene match.

Notes on this clone: The same CDR3 is also encoded by other DNA sequences in this sample. V is TRBV6-5 and J is TRBJ2-7; 11 nucleotides agree with TRBD2. Germline CDR1 reads MNHEY; CDR2 reads SVGAGI. V lost 2 bases to trimming and J lost 2 bases; unmatched junction nucleotides: 2. This CDR3 spans 15 amino acids. This CDR3 reads CASSYSSGGAYEQYF. The CDR3 bases are TGTGCCAGCAGTTACAGTAGCGGGGGGGCCTACGAGCAGTACTTC.

The V call is TRBV28, the J call TRBJ1-5; 10 nucleotides line up with TRBD1. Germline assignment: CDR1 MDHEN and CDR2 SYDVKM. V dropped 6 bases and J dropped 5; count of bases not matched to a gene: 4. The CDR3 has 14 residues. The CDR3: CASSRQGADQPQHF. Written as DNA, the CDR3 is TGTGCCAGCAGCCGACAGGGGGCGGATCAGCCCCAGCATTTT.

This clone has a handful of counts. The chain recombines TRBV2 with TRBJ2-7; 10 positions match TRBD2. The J segment lost 3 bases and the V segment lost 5 bases, leaving 4 bases of the junction unmatched. This CDR3 is built from 14 residues. The germline V gene has CDR1 SNHLY and CDR2 FYNNEI. The CDR3 loop is CASSIRTSGYEQYF. The CDR3 DNA follows: TGTGCCAGCAGTATTCGGACTAGCGGCTACGAGCAGTACTTC.

V usage is TRBV5-4 and J usage is TRBJ2-1, with TRBD2 matching 9 bases. The CDR3 is 16 amino acids. V lost 4 bases to trimming and J lost 0 bases; unmatched junction nucleotides: 5. CDR1 and CDR2 (germline): SGHNT, YYREEE (reference sequence). DNA for the CDR3: TGTGCCAGCAGCACGAATAGCGGGGGCTCCTACAATGAGCAGTTCTTC. It codes for CASSTNSGGSYNEQFF.

This chain links TRBV7-9 with TRBJ2-3; 13 bases map to TRBD2. Trimming took 2 bases from V and 3 from J; bases not matched to a gene: 2. The germline CDR1 and CDR2 sequences are SEHNR and FQNEAQ (reference sequence). The CDR3 length is 16 residues. This chain's CDR3 is CASSLPTSGGTDTQYF. CDR3 coding DNA: TGTGCCAGCAGCTTACCGACTAGCGGGGGGACAGATACGCAGTATTTT.

V usage is TRBV5-1 and J usage is TRBJ1-3; D remains unclear. The CDR3 is 12 amino acids. V lost 4 bases to trimming and J lost 5 bases, with 7 bases between them. Germline V CDR1 and CDR2: SGHRS, YFSETQ. The CDR3 bases are TGCGCCAGCAGCCCAGGAAGAAACACCATATATTTT. It codes for CASSPGRNTIYF.

The chain links TRBV25-1 to TRBJ2-5; TRBD2 matches 10 bases. Trimming cost V 2 bases and J 5 bases; bases outside gene matches: 5. The CDR3 has 15 residues. CDR1 MGHDK and CDR2 SYGVNS come from the germline V gene. The CDR3: CASSELAGVLETQYF. CDR3 DNA: TGTGCCAGCAGTGAACTAGCGGGAGTTTTGGAGACCCAGTACTTC.

The gene calls are TRBV7-2 and TRBJ2-5; 10 bases agree with TRBD1. The germline V gene has CDR1 SGHTA and CDR2 FQGNSA. V shed 5 bases, J shed 3 bases, and the junction held 15 bases outside the gene matches. This CDR3 spans 18 amino acids. The CDR3 DNA follows: TGTGCCAGCAGCGTAGGCCCCACGTACGGGACAGGGGAAGAGACCCAGTACTTC. This encodes CASSVGPTYGTGEETQYF.